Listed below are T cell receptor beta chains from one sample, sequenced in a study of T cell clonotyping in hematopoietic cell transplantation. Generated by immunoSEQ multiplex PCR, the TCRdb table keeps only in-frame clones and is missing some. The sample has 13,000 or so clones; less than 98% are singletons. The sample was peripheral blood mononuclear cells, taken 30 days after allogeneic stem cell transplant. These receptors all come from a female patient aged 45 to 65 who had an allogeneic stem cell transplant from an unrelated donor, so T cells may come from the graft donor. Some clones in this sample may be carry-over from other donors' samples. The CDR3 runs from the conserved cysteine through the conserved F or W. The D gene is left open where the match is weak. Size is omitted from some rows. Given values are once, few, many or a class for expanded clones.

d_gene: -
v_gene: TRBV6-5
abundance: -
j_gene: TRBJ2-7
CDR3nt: TGTGCCAGCAGTTACGCAACAAAGCCCAACGAGCAGTACTTC
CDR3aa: CASSYATKPNEQYF

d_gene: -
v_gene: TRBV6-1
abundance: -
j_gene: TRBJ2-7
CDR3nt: TGTGCCAGCGCCTTTTTACTCCCACACGAGCAGTACTTC
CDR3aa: CASAFLLPHEQYF

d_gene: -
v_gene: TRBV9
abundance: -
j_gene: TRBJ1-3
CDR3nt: TGTGCCAGCAGCGTAGCGGGCCGCGGGGCTGGAAACACCATATATTTT
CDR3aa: CASSVAGRGAGNTIYF

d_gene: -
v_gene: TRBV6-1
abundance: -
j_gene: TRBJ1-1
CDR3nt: TGTGCCAGCAGTGAAATCCGGGGGGCCGGCACTGAAGCTTTCTTT
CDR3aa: CASSEIRGAGTEAFF

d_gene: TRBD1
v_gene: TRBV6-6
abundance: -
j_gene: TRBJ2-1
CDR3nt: TGTGCCAGCAGTCCTTACAGGGGTCGGGACAATGAGCAGTTCTTC
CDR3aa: CASSPYRGRDNEQFF

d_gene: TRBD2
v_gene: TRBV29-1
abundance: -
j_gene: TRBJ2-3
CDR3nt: TGCAGCGTTGAGGCCGGGACTAGAGGTTCAGATACGCAGTATTTT
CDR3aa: CSVEAGTRGSDTQYF

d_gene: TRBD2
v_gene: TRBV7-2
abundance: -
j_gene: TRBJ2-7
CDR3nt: TGTGCCAGCAGCTTAGTCGGACTAGCGGGGCGCTACGAGCAGTACTTC
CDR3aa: CASSLVGLAGRYEQYF

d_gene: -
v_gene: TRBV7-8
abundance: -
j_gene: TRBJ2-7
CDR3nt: TGTGCCAGCAGCTTTAACAGGGAGAAGCAGTACTTC
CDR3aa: CASSFNREKQYF

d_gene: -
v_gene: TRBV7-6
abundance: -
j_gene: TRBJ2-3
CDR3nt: TGTGCCAGCGAGTCGGGCACAGATACGCAGTATTTT
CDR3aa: CASESGTDTQYF

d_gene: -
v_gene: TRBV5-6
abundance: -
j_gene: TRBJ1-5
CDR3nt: TGTGCCAGCAGCGCCGGGCAGGGCTGGCAGCCCCAGCATTTT
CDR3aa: CASSAGQGWQPQHF

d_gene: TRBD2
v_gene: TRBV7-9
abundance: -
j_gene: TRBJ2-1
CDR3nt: TGTGCCAGCAGCGACCCTTCCAGCGGGGGTCTCGGGATCTTC
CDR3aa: CASSDPSSGGLGIF

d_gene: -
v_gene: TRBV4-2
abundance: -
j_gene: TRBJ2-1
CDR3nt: TGTGCCAGCAGCCTGGGCGACAATGAGCAGTTCTTC
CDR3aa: CASSLGDNEQFF

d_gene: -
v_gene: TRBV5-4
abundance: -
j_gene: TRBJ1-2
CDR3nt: TGTGCCAGCAGCATCGACAGGTCTGCTAACTATGGCTACACCTTC
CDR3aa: CASSIDRSANYGYTF

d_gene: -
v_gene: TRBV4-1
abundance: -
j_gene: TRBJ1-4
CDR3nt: TGCGCCAGCAGCCAAGGGCTAACAGGGCGTAATGAAAAACTGTTTTTT
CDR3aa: CASSQGLTGRNEKLFF

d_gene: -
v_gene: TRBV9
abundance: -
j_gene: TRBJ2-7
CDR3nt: TGTGCCAGCAGCGGAGGGGTCGGAGCCTACGAGCAGTACTTC
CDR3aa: CASSGGVGAYEQYF

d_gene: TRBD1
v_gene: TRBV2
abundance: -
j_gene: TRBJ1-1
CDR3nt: TGTGCCAGCAGTGCCGGGACAGGGTTAACTGAAGCTTTCTTT
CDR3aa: CASSAGTGLTEAFF

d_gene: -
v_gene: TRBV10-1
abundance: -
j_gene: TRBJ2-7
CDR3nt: TGCGCCAGCAGTCGGGGCGGTAGTGGGTCCTACGAGCAGTACTTC
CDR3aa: CASSRGGSGSYEQYF

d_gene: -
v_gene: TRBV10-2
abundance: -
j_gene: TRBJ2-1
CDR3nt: TGCGCCAGCAGACTAGCTGCCTACAATGAGCAGTTCTTC
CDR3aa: CASRLAAYNEQFF

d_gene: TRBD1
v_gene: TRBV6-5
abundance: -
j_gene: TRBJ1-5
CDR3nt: TGTGCCAGCAGTTATCACCGACAGGGTCAGCCCCAGCATTTT
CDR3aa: CASSYHRQGQPQHF

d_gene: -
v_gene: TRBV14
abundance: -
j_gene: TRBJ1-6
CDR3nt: TGTGCCAGCAGCCAAGTTATACGTTCACCCCTCCACTTT
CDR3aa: CASSQVIRSPLHF

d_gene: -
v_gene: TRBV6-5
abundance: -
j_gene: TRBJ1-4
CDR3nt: TGTGCCAGCAGTCGGACTGCAACTAATGAAAAACTGTTTTTT
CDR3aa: CASSRTATNEKLFF

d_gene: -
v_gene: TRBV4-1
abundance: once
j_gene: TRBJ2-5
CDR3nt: TGCGCCAGCAGCCAAAGCGCGGCAGTCCAAGAGACCCAGTACTTC
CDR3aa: CASSQSAAVQETQYF

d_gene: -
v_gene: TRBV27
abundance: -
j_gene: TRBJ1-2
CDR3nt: TGTGCCAGCAGCCTCGGAAGGGACCTGGGGGGCTACACCTTC
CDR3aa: CASSLGRDLGGYTF

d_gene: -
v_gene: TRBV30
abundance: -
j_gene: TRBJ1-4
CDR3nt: TGTGCCTGGAGTACTTTAGCCACTAATGAAAAACTGTTTTTT
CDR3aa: CAWSTLATNEKLFF

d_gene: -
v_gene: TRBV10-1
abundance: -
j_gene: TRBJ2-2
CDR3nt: TGCGCCAGCAGTGAAGGATTCACCGGGGAGCTGTTTTTT
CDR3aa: CASSEGFTGELFF

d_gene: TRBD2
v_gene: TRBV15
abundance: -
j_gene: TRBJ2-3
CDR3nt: TGTGCCACCAGCAGAGATCCTAGCGGGGGGGTATTAGATACGCAGTATTTT
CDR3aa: CATSRDPSGGVLDTQYF

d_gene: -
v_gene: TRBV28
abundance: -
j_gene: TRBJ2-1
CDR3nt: TGTGCCAGCAACCGGGGGCCTGACTCCTACAATGAGCAGTTCTTC
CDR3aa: CASNRGPDSYNEQFF

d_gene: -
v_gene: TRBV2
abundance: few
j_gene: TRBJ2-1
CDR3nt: TGTGCCAGCAGTGAAGTGGAGGGGGATGAGCAGTTCTTC
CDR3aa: CASSEVEGDEQFF

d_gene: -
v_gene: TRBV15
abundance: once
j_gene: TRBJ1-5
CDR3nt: TGTGCCACCAGCTTCACCAACGATCAGCCCCAGCATTTT
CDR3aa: CATSFTNDQPQHF

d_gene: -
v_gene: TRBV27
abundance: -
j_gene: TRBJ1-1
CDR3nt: TGTGCCAGCAACCCGAGGGGTAGCCACCCTGAAGCTTTCTTT
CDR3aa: CASNPRGSHPEAFF

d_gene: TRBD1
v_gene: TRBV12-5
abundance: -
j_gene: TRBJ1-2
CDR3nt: TGTGCTAGTGCCACAGGGACAGGGATCGTCTATGGCTACACCTTC
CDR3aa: CASATGTGIVYGYTF

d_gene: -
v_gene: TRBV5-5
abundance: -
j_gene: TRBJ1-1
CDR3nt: TGTGCCAGCAGCTTGCAAGGGGCCACTGAAGCTTTCTTT
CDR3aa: CASSLQGATEAFF

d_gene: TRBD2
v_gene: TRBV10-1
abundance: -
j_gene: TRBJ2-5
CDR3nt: TGCGCCAGCAGTGCTGGGACTAGCGGACTGGGGACCCAGTACTTC
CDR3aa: CASSAGTSGLGTQYF

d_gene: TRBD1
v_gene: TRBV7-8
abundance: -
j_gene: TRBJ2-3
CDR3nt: TGTGCCAGCAGCAGGACAGGAGATACGCAGTATTTT
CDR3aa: CASSRTGDTQYF

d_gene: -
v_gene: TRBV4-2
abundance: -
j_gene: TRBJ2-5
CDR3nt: TGTGCCAGCAGCCAAGGACGGGACGGTGGTGGCGAGACCCAGTACTTC
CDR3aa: CASSQGRDGGGETQYF

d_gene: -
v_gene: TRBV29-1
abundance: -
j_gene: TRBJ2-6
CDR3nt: TGCAGCGTCGCCAGGGAGGCCGGGGCCAACGTCCTGACTTTC
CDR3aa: CSVAREAGANVLTF

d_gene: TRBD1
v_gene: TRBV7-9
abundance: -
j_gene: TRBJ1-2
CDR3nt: TGTGCCAGCAGTTCCGGACAGGGCTATGGCTACACCTTC
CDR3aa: CASSSGQGYGYTF

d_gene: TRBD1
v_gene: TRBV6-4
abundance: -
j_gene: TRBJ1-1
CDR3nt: TGTGCCAGCAGTGAGGGAGACAGGGCCAAAGCTTTCTTT
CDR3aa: CASSEGDRAKAFF

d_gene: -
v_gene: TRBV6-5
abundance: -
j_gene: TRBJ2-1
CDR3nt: TGTGCCAGCAGTTACGGAAAGGGTGGGAATGAGCAGTTCTTC
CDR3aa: CASSYGKGGNEQFF

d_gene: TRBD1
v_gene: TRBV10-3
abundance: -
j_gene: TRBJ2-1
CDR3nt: TGTGCCATCAGCGGGACAGGGGGCTCGCGGGGGGGCCGGGTCAATGAGCAGTTCTTC
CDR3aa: CAISGTGGSRGGRVNEQFF

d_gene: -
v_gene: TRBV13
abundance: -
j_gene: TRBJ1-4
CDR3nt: TGTGCCAGCAGCTCTAAGGACCGGGGACGAAATAATGAAAAACTGTTTTTT
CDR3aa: CASSSKDRGRNNEKLFF

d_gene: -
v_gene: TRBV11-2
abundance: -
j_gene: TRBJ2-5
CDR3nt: TGTGCCAGCAGCTCCCAGTATAAAGAGACCCAGTACTTC
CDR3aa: CASSSQYKETQYF

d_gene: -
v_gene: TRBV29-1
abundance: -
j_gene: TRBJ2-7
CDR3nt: TGCAGCGTTGTTAGGGGCCCCTACGAGCAGTACTTC
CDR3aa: CSVVRGPYEQYF

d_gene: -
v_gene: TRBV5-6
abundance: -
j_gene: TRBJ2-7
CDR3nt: TGTGCCAGCAGCTTGGGGAGTACGGTAGGATCCTACGAGCAGTACTTC
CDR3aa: CASSLGSTVGSYEQYF

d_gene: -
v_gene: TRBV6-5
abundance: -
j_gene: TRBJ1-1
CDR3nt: TGTGCCAGCCGCCGTGGGACTAGGGCTGAAGCTTTCTTT
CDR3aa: CASRRGTRAEAFF

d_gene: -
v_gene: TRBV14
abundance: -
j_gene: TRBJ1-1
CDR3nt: TGTGCCAGCAGCAAAAGGCTGAACACTGAAGCTTTCTTT
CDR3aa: CASSKRLNTEAFF

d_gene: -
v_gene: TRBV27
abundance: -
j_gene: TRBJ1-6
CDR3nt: TGTGCCAGCAGTTTATTGGGGGATAATTCACCCCTCCACTTT
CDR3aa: CASSLLGDNSPLHF

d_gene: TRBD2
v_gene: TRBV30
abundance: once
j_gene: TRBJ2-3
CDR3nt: TGTGCCTGGAGTGGACTAGCGGGGGGGCCATTCTTGACAGATACGCAGTATTTT
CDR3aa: CAWSGLAGGPFLTDTQYF